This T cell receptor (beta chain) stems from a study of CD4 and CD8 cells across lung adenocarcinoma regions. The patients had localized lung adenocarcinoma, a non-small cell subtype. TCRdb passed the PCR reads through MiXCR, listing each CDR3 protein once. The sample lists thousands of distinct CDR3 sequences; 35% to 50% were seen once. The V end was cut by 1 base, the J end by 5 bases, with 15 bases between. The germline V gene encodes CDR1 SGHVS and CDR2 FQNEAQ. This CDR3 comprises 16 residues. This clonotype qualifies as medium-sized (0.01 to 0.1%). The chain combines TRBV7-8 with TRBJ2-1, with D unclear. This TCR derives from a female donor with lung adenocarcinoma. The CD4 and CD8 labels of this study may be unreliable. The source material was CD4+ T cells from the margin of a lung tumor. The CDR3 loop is CASSLGSVQDHNEQFF. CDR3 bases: TGTGCCAGCAGCTTAGGGAGTGTTCAGGACCACAATGAGCAGTTCTTC.